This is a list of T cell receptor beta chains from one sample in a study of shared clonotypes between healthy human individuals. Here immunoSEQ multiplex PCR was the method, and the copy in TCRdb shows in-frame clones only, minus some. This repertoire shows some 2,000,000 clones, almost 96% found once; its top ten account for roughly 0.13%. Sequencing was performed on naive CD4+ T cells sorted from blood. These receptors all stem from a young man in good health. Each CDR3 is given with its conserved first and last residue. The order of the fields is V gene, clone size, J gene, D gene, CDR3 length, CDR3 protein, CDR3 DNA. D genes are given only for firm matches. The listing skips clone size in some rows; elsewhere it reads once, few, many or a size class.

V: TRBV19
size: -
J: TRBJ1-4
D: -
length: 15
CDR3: CASSIGAGINEKLFF
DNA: TGTGCCAGTAGTATAGGCGCGGGGATCAATGAAAAACTGTTTTTT

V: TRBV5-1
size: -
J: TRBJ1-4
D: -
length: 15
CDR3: CASSSGQWGNEKLFF
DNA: TGCGCCAGCAGCAGCGGACAGTGGGGAAATGAAAAACTGTTTTTT

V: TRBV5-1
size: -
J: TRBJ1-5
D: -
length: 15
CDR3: CASSLDGLSNQPQHF
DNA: TGCGCCAGCAGCTTAGATGGGTTGTCCAATCAGCCCCAGCATTTT

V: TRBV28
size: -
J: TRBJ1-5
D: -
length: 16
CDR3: CASSPLGGTQNQPQHF
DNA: TGTGCCAGCAGTCCCCTCGGTGGGACACAGAATCAGCCCCAGCATTTT

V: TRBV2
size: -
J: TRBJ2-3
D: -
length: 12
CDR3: CASSDSVDTQYF
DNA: TGTGCCAGCAGTGATTCCGTGGATACGCAGTATTTT

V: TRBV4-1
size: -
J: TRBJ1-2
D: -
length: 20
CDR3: CASSQVISLALIQPNYGYTF
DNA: TGCGCCAGCAGCCAAGTGATTTCCCTGGCCCTTATACAGCCCAACTATGGCTACACCTTC

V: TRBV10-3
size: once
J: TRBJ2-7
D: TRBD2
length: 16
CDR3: CAIKFLAGDDAYEQYF
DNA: TGTGCCATCAAATTCCTAGCGGGAGATGATGCCTACGAGCAGTACTTC

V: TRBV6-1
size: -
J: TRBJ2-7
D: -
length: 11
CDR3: CASSHVYEQYF
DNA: TGTGCCAGCAGTCACGTCTACGAGCAGTACTTC

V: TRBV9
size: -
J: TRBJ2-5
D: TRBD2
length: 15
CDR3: CASSDGAGVRETQYF
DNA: TGTGCCAGCAGCGATGGAGCGGGGGTGAGGGAGACCCAGTACTTC

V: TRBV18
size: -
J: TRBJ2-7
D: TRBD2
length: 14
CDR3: CASSTTSTFVEQYF
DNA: TGTGCCAGCTCAACGACTAGCACGTTCGTAGAGCAGTACTTC

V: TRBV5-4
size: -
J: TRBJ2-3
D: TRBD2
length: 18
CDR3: CASSLKLAGGPGTDTQYF
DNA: TGTGCCAGCAGCTTAAAACTAGCGGGGGGGCCGGGCACAGATACGCAGTATTTT

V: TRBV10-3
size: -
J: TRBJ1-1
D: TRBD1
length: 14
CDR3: CAISGPGQGIEAFF
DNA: TGTGCCATCAGTGGCCCCGGACAGGGGATTGAAGCTTTCTTT

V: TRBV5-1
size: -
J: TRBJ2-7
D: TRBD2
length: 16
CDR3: CASSPGGARSSYEQYF
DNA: TGCGCCAGCAGCCCCGGGGGGGCGAGGAGCTCCTACGAGCAGTACTTC

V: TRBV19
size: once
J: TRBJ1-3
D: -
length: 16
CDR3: CASSIGTGTSGNTIYF
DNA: TGTGCCAGTAGTATAGGGACCGGGACCTCTGGAAACACCATATATTTT

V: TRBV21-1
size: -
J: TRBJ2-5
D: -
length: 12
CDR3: CASSSGQETQYF
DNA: TGTGCCAGCAGTAGCGGGCAAGAGACCCAGTACTTC

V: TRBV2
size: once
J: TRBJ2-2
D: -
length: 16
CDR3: CASSVVLLSNTGELFF
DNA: TGTGCCAGCAGTGTGGTCCTTCTATCCAACACCGGGGAGCTGTTTTTT

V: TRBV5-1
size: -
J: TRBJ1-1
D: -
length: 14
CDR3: CASSLEGRLGEAFF
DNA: TGCGCCAGCAGCTTGGAAGGGCGCTTGGGAGAAGCTTTCTTT

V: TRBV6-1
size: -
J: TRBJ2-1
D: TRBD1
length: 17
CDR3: CASSESPLGTVNNEQFF
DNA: TGTGCCAGCAGTGAATCCCCCCTTGGGACAGTTAACAATGAGCAGTTCTTC

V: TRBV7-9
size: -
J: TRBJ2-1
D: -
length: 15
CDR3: CASSHPGEREYEQFF
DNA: TGTGCCAGCAGCCACCCAGGGGAGCGGGAATATGAGCAGTTCTTC

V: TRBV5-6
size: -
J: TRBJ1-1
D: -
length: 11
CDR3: CASRWGSEAFF
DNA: TGTGCCAGCAGGTGGGGGTCTGAAGCTTTCTTT

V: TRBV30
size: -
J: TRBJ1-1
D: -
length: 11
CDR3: CAWSGVTEAFF
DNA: TGTGCCTGGAGTGGGGTCACTGAAGCTTTCTTT

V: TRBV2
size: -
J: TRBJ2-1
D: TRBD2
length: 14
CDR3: CASIFLAGINEQFF
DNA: TGTGCCAGCATTTTCCTAGCGGGAATAAATGAGCAGTTCTTC

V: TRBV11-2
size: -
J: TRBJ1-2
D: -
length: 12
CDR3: CASSSGGYGYTF
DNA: TGTGCCAGCAGTTCGGGGGGATATGGCTACACCTTC

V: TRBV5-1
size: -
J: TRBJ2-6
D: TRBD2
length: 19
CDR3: CASSLDGTRQSSGANVLTF
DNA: TGCGCCAGCAGCTTGGATGGGACTAGGCAATCCTCTGGGGCCAACGTCCTGACTTTC

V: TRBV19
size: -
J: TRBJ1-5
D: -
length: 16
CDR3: CASSSRLGANNQPQHF
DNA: TGTGCCAGTAGTAGTAGGCTAGGGGCGAACAATCAGCCCCAGCATTTT

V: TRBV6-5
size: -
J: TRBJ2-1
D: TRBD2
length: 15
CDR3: CASSHLASGFNEQFF
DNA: TGTGCCAGCAGTCACCTGGCTAGCGGGTTCAATGAGCAGTTCTTC

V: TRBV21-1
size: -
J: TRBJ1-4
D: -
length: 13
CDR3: CASRKGQTEKLFF
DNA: TGTGCCAGCAGAAAAGGACAGACCGAAAAACTGTTTTTT

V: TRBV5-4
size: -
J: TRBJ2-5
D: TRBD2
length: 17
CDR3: CASSLGPAGGLEETQYF
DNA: TGTGCCAGCAGCTTGGGACCGGCGGGAGGGTTAGAAGAGACCCAGTACTTC

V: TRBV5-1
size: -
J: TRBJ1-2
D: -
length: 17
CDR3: CASSYGTASVANYGYTF
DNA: TGCGCCAGCAGCTACGGGACCGCCAGCGTAGCTAACTATGGCTACACCTTC

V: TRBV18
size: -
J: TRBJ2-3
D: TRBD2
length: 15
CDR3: CASSLLAGNTDTQYF
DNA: TGTGCCAGCTCCCTACTAGCGGGAAACACAGATACGCAGTATTTT

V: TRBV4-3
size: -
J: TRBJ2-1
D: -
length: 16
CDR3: CASSREGRVSYNEQFF
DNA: TGCGCCAGCAGCCGAGAAGGACGGGTCTCCTACAATGAGCAGTTCTTC

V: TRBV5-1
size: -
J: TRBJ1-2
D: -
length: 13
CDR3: CASSLLTDYGYTF
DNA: TGCGCCAGCAGCTTGTTGACGGACTATGGCTACACCTTC

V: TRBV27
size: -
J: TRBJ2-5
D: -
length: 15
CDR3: CASSDWDTRTQTQYF
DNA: TGTGCCAGCAGCGACTGGGACACCCGGACCCAGACCCAGTACTTC

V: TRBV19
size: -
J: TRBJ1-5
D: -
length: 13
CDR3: CASSIESNQPQHF
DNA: TGTGCCAGTAGTATCGAGAGCAATCAGCCCCAGCATTTT

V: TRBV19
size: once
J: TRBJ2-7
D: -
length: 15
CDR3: CASSIEAGFVYEQYF
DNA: TGTGCCAGTAGTATAGAGGCAGGCTTCGTCTACGAGCAGTACTTC

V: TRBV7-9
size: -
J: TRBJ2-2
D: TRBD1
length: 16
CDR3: CASSLLRTGNTGELFF
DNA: TGTGCCAGCAGCTTACTGAGGACAGGGAACACCGGGGAGCTGTTTTTT

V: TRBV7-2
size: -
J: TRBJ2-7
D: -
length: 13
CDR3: CASSLAGTYEQYF
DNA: TGTGCCAGCAGCTTAGCTGGTACCTACGAGCAGTACTTC

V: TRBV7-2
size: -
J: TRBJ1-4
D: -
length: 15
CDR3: CASSLAWGPNEKLFF
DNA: TGTGCCAGCAGCTTAGCTTGGGGGCCTAATGAAAAACTGTTTTTT

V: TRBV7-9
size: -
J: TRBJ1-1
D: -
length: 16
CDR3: CASSFGGYGMNTEAFF
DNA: TGTGCCAGCAGCTTCGGGGGATACGGGATGAACACTGAAGCTTTCTTT

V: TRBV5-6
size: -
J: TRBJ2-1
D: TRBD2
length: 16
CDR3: CASSPGQAGRHNEQFF
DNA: TGTGCCAGCAGCCCGGGCCAAGCGGGAAGGCACAATGAGCAGTTCTTC

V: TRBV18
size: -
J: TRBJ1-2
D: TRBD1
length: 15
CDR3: CASSPQGANYYGYTF
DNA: TGTGCCAGCTCACCACAGGGGGCAAACTATTATGGCTACACCTTC

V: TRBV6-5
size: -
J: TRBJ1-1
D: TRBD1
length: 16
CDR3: CASSYRGLRADSGAFF
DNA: TGTGCCAGCAGTTACAGGGGGCTCAGGGCGGATAGTGGAGCTTTCTTT

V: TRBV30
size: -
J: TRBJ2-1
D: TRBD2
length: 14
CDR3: CAWSPSGLYNEQFF
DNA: TGTGCCTGGAGTCCTAGCGGGTTATACAATGAGCAGTTCTTC

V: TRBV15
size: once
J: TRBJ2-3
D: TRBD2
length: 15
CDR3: CATSRAASGTDTQYF
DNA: TGTGCCACCAGCAGAGCGGCTAGCGGGACAGATACGCAGTATTTT

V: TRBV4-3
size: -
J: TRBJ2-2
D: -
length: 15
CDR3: CASSQEVANTGELFF
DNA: TGCGCCAGCAGCCAAGAAGTGGCGAACACCGGGGAGCTGTTTTTT

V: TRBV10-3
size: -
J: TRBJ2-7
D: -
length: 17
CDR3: CAISDPQRGTRTYEQYF
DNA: TGTGCCATCAGTGATCCCCAGAGAGGGACACGCACCTACGAGCAGTACTTC

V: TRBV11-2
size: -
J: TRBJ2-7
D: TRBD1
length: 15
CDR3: CASSRDRDPSYEQYF
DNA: TGTGCCAGCAGTCGAGACAGGGATCCCTCCTACGAGCAGTACTTC

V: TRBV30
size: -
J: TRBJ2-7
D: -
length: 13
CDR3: CAWNAGRSYEQYF
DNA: TGTGCCTGGAATGCAGGGAGATCCTACGAGCAGTACTTC

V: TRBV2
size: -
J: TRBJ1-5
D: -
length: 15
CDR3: CASSTTGYGNQPQHF
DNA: TGTGCCAGCAGTACCACAGGGTACGGCAATCAGCCCCAGCATTTT

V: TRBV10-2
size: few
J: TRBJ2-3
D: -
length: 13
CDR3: CASSEQGTDTQYF
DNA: TGCGCCAGCAGTGAACAGGGCACAGATACGCAGTATTTT

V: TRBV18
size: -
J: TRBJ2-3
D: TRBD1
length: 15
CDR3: CASSPGTGVTDTQYF
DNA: TGTGCCAGCTCACCAGGGACAGGGGTCACAGATACGCAGTATTTT

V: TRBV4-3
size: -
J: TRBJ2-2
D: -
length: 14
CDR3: CASSQVTVTGELFF
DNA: TGCGCCAGCAGCCAAGTAACAGTCACCGGGGAGCTGTTTTTT

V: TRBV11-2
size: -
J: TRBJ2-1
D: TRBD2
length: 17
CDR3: CASSTEPGTSGSNEQFF
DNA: TGTGCCAGCAGCACCGAACCCGGGACTAGCGGGAGCAATGAGCAGTTCTTC

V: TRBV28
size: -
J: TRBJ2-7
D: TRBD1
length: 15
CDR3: CASTTRGTGVHEQYF
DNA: TGTGCCAGCACCACCCGAGGGACAGGGGTGCACGAGCAGTACTTC

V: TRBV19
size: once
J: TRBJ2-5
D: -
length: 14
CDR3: CASSPGEAVQTQYF
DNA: TGTGCCAGTAGTCCGGGAGAGGCCGTGCAAACCCAGTACTTC

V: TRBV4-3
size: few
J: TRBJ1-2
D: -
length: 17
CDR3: CASSQFGLDGREYGYTF
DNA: TGCGCCAGCAGCCAATTTGGGTTGGACGGCAGGGAATATGGCTACACCTTC

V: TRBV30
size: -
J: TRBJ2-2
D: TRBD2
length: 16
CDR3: CAWILAGGPSTGELFF
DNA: TGTGCCTGGATCCTAGCGGGAGGGCCAAGCACCGGGGAGCTGTTTTTT

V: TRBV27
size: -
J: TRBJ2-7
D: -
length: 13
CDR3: CASSKQQGYEQYF
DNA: TGTGCCAGCAGTAAACAACAGGGCTACGAGCAGTACTTC